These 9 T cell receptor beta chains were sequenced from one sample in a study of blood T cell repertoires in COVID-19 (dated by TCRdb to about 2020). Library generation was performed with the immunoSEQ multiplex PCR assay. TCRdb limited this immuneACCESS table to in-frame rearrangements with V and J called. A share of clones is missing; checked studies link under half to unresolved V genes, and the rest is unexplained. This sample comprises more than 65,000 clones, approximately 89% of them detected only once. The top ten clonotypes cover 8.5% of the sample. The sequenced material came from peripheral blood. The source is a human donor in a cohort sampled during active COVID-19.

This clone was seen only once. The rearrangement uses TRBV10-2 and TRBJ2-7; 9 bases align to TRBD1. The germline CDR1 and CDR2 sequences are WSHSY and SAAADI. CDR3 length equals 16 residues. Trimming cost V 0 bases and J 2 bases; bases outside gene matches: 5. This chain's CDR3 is CASSESTGGLPYEQYF. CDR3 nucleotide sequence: TGCGCCAGCAGTGAGTCGACAGGGGGACTTCCCTACGAGCAGTACTTC.

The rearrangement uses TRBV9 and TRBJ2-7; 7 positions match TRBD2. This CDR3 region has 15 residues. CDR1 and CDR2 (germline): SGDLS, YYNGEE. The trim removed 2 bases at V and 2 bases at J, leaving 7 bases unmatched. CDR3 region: CASSVQAGFTYEQYF. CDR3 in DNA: TGTGCCAGCAGCGTCCAAGCGGGGTTCACCTACGAGCAGTACTTC.

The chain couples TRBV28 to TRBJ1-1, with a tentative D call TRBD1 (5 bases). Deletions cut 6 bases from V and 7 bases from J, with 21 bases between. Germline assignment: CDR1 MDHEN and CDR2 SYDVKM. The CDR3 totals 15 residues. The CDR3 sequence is CASSSLSDSLIEAFF. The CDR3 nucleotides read TGTGCCAGCAGCAGCCTATCCGACAGTCTCATTGAAGCTTTCTTT.

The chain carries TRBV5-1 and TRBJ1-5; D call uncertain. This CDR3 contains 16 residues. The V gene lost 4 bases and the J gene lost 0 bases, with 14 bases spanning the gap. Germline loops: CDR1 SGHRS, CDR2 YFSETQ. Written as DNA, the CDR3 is TGCGCCAGCAGCCGGGAGGAGGGCCATAGCAATCAGCCCCAGCATTTT. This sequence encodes CASSREEGHSNQPQHF.

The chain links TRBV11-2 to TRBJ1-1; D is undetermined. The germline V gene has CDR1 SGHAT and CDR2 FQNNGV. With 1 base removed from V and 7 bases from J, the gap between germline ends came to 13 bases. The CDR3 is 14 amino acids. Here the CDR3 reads CASSLGPTGFEAFF. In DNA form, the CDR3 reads TGTGCCAGCAGCTTAGGGCCCACGGGATTTGAAGCTTTCTTT. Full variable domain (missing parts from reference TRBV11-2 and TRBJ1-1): EAGVAQSPRYKIIEKRQSVAFWCNPISGHATLYWYQQILGQGPKLLIQFQNNGVVDDSQLPKDRFSAERLKGVDSTLKIQPAKLEDSAVYLCASSLGPTGFEAFFGQGTRLTVV.

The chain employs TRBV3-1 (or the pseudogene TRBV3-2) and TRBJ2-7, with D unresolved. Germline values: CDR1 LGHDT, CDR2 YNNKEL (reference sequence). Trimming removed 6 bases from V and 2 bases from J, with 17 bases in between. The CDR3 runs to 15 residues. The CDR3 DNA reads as TGTGCCAGCAGTACTTGGTCGTCACGAACCTACGAGCAGTACTTC. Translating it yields CASSTWSSRTYEQYF.

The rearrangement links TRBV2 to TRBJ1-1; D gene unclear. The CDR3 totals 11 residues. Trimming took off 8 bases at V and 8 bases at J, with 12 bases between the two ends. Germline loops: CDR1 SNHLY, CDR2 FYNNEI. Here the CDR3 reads CASAYRSEAFF. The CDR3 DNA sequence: TGTGCCAGCGCCTATCGGTCGGAAGCTTTCTTT. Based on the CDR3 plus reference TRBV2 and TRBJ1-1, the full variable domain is EPEVTQTPSHQVTQMGQEVILRCVPISNHLYFYWYRQILGQKVEFLVSFYNNEISEKSEIFDDQFSVERPDGSNFTLKIRSTKLEDSAMYFCASAYRSEAFFGQGTRLTVV.

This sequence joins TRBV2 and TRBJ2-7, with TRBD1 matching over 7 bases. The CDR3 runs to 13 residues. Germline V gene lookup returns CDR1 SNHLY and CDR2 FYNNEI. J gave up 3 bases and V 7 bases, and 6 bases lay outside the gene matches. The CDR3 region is CASIGQADYEQYF. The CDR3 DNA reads TGTGCCAGCATTGGACAGGCAGACTACGAGCAGTACTTC.

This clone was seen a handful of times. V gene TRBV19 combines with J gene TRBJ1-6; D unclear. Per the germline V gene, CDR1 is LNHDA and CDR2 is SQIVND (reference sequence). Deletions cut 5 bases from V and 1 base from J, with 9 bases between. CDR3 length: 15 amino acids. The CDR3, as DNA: TGTGCCAGTAGTCCCCTCAGGTCCTATAATTCACCCCTCCACTTT. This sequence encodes CASSPLRSYNSPLHF.